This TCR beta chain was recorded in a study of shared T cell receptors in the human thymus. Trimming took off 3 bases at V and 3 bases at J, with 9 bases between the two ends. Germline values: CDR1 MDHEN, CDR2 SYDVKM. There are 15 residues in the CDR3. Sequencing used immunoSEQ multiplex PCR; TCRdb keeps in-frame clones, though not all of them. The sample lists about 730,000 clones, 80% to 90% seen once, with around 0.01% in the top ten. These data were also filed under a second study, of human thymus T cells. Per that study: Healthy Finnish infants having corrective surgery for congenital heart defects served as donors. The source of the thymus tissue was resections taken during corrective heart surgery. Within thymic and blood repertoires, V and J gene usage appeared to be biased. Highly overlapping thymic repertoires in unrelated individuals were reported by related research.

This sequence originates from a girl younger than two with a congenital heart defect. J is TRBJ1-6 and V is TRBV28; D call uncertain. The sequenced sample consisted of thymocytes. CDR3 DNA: TGTGCCAGCAGTTTGACACCCAGCTATAATTCACCCCTCCACTTT. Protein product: CASSLTPSYNSPLHF.